One and the same sample provided the 7 T cell receptor beta chains below, sequenced in a study of blood T cell repertoires in COVID-19. Libraries were prepared by immunoSEQ multiplex PCR; TCRdb keeps only in-frame clonotypes and omits some of them. The sample lists 200,000 or so clones, over 80% seen once, with approximately 5.3% in the top ten. Material for sequencing was peripheral blood. Receptor source: a human donor in a cohort sampled during active COVID-19.

This clone was picked up a small number of times. The V and J genes are TRBV11-2 and TRBJ2-7; D not certain. The CDR3 sequence is 11 residues long. Germline CDR1 and CDR2: SGHAT and FQNNGV. Trimming removed 5 bases at V and 1 base at J, with 3 bases between. The CDR3 sequence: CASSPSYEQYF. The CDR3 DNA follows: TGTGCCAGCAGCCCGTCCTACGAGCAGTACTTC.

The chain has TRBV6-4 and TRBJ2-7; D remains unclear. The V end was cut by 4 bases, the J end by 4 bases, with 5 bases between. Germline CDR1 is MRHNA and CDR2 is SNTAGT. The CDR3 totals 11 residues. The CDR3 bases are TGTGCCAGCAGTGCCAGATACGAGCAGTACTTC. Its protein is CASSARYEQYF.

V usage is TRBV29-1 and J usage is TRBJ2-1, with 11 nucleotides matching TRBD1. Germline CDR1 and CDR2: SQVTM and ANQGSEA. Losses at the gene ends were 4 bases for V and 3 bases for J; bases not matched to a gene: 2. The CDR3 contains 14 residues. The CDR3 coding sequence is TGCAGCGTTGTGGGACAGGGGGTCTACAATGAGCAGTTCTTC. It yields the protein CSVVGQGVYNEQFF.

The rearrangement joins TRBV18 to TRBJ1-2; D unresolved. The CDR3 extends over 14 amino acids. Germline CDR1 is KGHSH and CDR2 is LQKENI. Trimming took off 6 bases at V and 0 bases at J, with 11 bases between the two ends. The CDR3 nucleotides are TGTGCCAGCTCCCGAAACACAGCTAACTATGGCTACACCTTC. It codes for CASSRNTANYGYTF.

The V call is TRBV19, the J call TRBJ2-7, with 8 bases matching TRBD2. J lost 1 base, V lost 4 bases, and 9 bases had no gene match. Germline values: CDR1 LNHDA, CDR2 SQIVND (reference sequence). The CDR3 is 16 residues long. This chain's CDR3 is CASSKVSAGGSYEQYF. CDR3 nucleotide sequence: TGTGCCAGTAGTAAGGTCTCCGCGGGAGGATCCTACGAGCAGTACTTC.

There are a few counts of this clone. V usage is TRBV28 and J usage is TRBJ2-7; maybe TRBD2 (5 bases). Germline V CDR1 and CDR2: MDHEN, SYDVKM. V lost 8 bases and J lost 3, with 8 bases in between. This CDR3 is 11 amino acids long. The CDR3 region is CASLRGYEQYF. The CDR3 nucleotides read TGTGCCAGCCTCCGGGGCTACGAGCAGTACTTC.

The V gene is TRBV6-5, the J gene TRBJ2-1, with 8 bases matching TRBD2. The CDR3 sequence is 13 residues long. V dropped 7 bases and J dropped 7; count of bases not matched to a gene: 6. The germline V gene has CDR1 MNHEY and CDR2 SVGAGI. CDR3 loop: CASIGRERNEQFF. CDR3 nucleotide sequence: TGTGCCAGCATCGGGAGGGAGAGGAATGAGCAGTTCTTC.